This T cell receptor (beta chain) was sequenced for a study of cytomegalovirus exposure and HLA in healthy donors. The CDR3 runs 16 residues. V dropped 6 bases and J dropped 3; count of bases not matched to a gene: 10. The germline V gene encodes CDR1 ENHRY and CDR2 SYGVKD. A multiplex PCR was run with 60 Vbeta primers and 13 Jbeta primers. The protocol was immunoSEQ multiplex PCR, while the TCRdb copy is restricted to in-frame clones and leaves out a portion. The repertoire consists of roughly 200,000 clones, with 65% to 80% occurring once and the leading ten covering approximately 4%. The clonotype comes from a woman in her twenties or thirties in good health and CMV-seropositive. The chain recombines TRBV10-3 with TRBJ2-2; 7 bases line up with TRBD1. Sequenced sample: PBMCs. The CDR3 DNA is TGTGCCATCAGCGGGACAGACCGATTTGACACCGGGGAGCTGTTTTTT. Translated: CAISGTDRFDTGELFF.